The subject of this entry is one TCR beta chain. What it recognizes is unknown. V was trimmed by 5 bases and J by 5 bases, leaving 15 bases between them. CDR3 length equals 14 residues. The germline CDR1 and CDR2 sequences are SGHTA and FQGNSA. The data are from a study of T cells after yellow fever vaccination. Study-wide findings and caveats: CD4 and CD8 compartments shared a small share of clonotypes, likely from convergent recombination.

TCRdb re-derived calls from the 5' RACE reads in MiXCR, one entry per CDR3 protein. Of some 500,000 distinct CDR3 sequences listed, less than 15% were seen once; the top ten hold more than 13%. The clonotype was recovered from a man aged 25 to 45 who received the YFV17D yellow fever vaccine. The material was PBMCs, obtained on the day of the yellow fever booster vaccination. The chain links TRBV7-2 to TRBJ1-2; D is ambiguous. The CDR3 DNA follows: TGTGCCAGCAGCCCGGACTCAGGAATGTATGGCTACACCTTC. It translates to CASSPDSGMYGYTF.